This entry features one T cell receptor (beta chain) sequence. Trimming pared 3 bases from V and 5 bases from J, leaving 11 bases between. Germline CDR1 MNHNS, CDR2 SASEGT. The CDR3 totals 15 residues. These data are taken from a study of blood T cell repertoires in COVID-19. Study-level background: Acute-phase and convalescent COVID-19 samples originated in the United States, Italy and Spain.

Sequenced by immunoSEQ multiplex PCR; TCRdb stores in-frame clones only, minus some. This sample has around 63,000 clones, with roughly nine tenths found just once. While infection was still active, Seattle patients were enrolled and then followed longitudinally. The TCR comes from a woman aged 55 to 70 with COVID-19, enrolled during active disease. The chain links TRBV6-1 to TRBJ1-6; D call uncertain. Sequenced input: peripheral blood. In DNA, the CDR3 is TGTGCCAGCAGTGATGGGTCGGGGAATAATTCACCCCTCCACTTT. Translating gives CASSDGSGNNSPLHF.